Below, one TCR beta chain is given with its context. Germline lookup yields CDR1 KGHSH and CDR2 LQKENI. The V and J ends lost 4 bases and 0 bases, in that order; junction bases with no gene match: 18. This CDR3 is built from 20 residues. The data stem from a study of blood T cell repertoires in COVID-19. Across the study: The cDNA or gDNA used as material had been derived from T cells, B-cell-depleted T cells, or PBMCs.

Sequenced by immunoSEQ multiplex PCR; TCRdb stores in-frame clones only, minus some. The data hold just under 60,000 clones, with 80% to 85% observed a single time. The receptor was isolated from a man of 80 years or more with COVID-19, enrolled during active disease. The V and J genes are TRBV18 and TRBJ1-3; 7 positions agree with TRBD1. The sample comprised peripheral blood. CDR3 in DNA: TGTGCCAGCTCACTTAGGGCGGGACAGTTGCGCGATAACTCTGGAAACACCATATATTTT. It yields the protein CASSLRAGQLRDNSGNTIYF.